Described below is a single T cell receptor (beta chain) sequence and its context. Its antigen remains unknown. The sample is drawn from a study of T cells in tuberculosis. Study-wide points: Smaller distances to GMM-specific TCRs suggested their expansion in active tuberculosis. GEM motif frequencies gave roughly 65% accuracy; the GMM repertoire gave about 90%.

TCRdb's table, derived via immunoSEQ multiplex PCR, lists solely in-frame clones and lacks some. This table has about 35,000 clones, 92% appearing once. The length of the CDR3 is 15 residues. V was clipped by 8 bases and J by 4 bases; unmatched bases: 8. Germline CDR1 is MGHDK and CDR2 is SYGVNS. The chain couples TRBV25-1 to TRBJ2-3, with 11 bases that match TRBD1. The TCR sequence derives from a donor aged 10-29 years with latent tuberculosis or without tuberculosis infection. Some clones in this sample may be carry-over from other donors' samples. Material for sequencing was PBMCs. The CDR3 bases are TGTGCCAGCCGGGGGACAGGGGGAGAACCAGATACGCAGTATTTT. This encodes CASRGTGGEPDTQYF.